This T cell receptor beta chain was recorded in a study of response to subunit inactivated influenza vaccine. Points from the study as a whole: The authors suggested that every seasonal influenza vaccination recruits few new T cells.

CDR3 length: 16 residues. Germline V gene sequence: CDR1 SGHRS, CDR2 YFSETQ. Trimming cost V 1 base and J 4 bases; bases outside gene matches: 8. TCRdb re-analysed the RT-PCR reads in MiXCR, keeping a single row per CDR3 protein. Among about 300,000 distinct CDR3 sequences listed, about a fifth were seen once. This clonotype was detected a few times. What it recognizes is unknown. This TCR was recovered from a man aged 45 to 75 who received an inactivated influenza vaccine. J is TRBJ1-3 and V is TRBV5-1, with TRBD1 matching over 7 bases. This specimen was PBMCs from blood, taken about 20 months after vaccination. CDR3 sequence reads: CASSLTPGQLGNTIYF. The DNA for the CDR3 is TGCGCCAGCAGCTTGACACCGGGACAGTTAGGAAACACCATATATTTT.